Shown below are 10 T cell receptor beta chains from a single sample sequenced in a study of cytomegalovirus exposure and HLA in healthy donors. Primers for the PCR totalled 60 Vbeta and 13 Jbeta. The assay was immunoSEQ multiplex PCR, and TCRdb's table has in-frame clones only and misses some. The sample shows about 140,000 clones, about 78% of them seen only once. Sequencing input: PBMCs. The receptors originated from a man in his forties or fifties in good health and CMV-seropositive.

The chain recombines TRBV11-2 with TRBJ2-5; 8 nucleotides line up with TRBD1. This CDR3 region has 14 residues. Looked up from germline, CDR1 is SGHAT and CDR2 is FQNNGV. The V gene end was trimmed by 4 bases and the J gene end by 4 bases; junction bases not matched to a gene: 5. CDR3: CASSYTQGAETQYF. DNA for the CDR3: TGTGCCAGCAGCTATACCCAGGGGGCAGAGACCCAGTACTTC.

The count of this clone is one. The chain employs TRBV19 and TRBJ1-1, with 8 bases lining up with TRBD1. CDR1 and CDR2 (germline): LNHDA, SQIVND (reference sequence). This CDR3 spans 12 amino acids. Trimming took 10 bases from V and 4 from J; bases not matched to a gene: 5. The DNA for the CDR3 is TGTGCCACCCAACAGGGGGTCACTGAAGCTTTCTTT. Its protein is CATQQGVTEAFF.

This clone was detected only a few times. V and J are TRBV5-4 and TRBJ2-7, with 7 bases lining up with TRBD1. This CDR3 is 15 amino acids long. With 3 bases clipped from V and 0 bases from J, the junction kept 6 bases outside the gene matches. CDR1 and CDR2 (germline): SGHNT, YYREEE (reference sequence). CDR3 sequence reads: CASSSLYRGSYEQYF. CDR3 nucleotide sequence: TGTGCCAGCAGCTCACTATACAGGGGCTCCTACGAGCAGTACTTC. The full variable domain, in which reference TRBV5-4 and TRBJ2-7 provide the parts outside the CDR3, is ETGVTQSPTHLIKTRGQQVTLRCSSQSGHNTVSWYQQALGQGPQFIFQYYREEENGRGNFPPRFSGLQFPNYSSELNVNALELDDSALYLCASSSLYRGSYEQYFGPGTRLTVT.

This clone was found a few times. This chain connects TRBV5-1 to TRBJ2-6, with 9 positions matching TRBD1. Germline-derived CDR1 and CDR2 are SGHRS and YFSETQ. The V and J ends lost 2 bases and 3 bases, in that order; junction bases with no gene match: 3. This CDR3 is 16 amino acids long. CDR3 amino acids: CASSLQGAIGANVLTF. CDR3 in DNA: TGCGCCAGCAGCTTACAGGGGGCAATTGGGGCCAACGTCCTGACTTTC.

The rearrangement links TRBV7-6 to TRBJ2-3; D is perhaps TRBD2 (7 bases). Germline lookup yields CDR1 SGHVS and CDR2 FNYEAQ. CDR3 length: 17 amino acids. Trimming left V 5 bases short and J 5 bases short, with 23 bases between. The CDR3 reads CASSPVSRGAVLDTQYF. CDR3 coding DNA: TGTGCCAGCAGCCCCGTTAGCCGGGGGGCCGTCTTAGATACGCAGTATTTT.

This CDR3 reads CASSLSQQGIGVTQYF. CDR3 bases: TGTGCCAGCTCACTCTCCCAACAGGGGATAGGAGTTACGCAGTATTTT. This chain joins TRBV18 and TRBJ2-3; 7 bases map to TRBD1. This CDR3 has 16 amino acids. V was pared by 4 bases and J by 8 bases, with 15 bases of the junction left unmatched. CDR1 and CDR2 (germline): KGHSH, LQKENI.

The chain joins TRBV5-1 to TRBJ2-5, with D possibly being TRBD1 (6 bases). V was trimmed by 4 bases and J by 3 bases, leaving 13 bases between them. CDR1 is SGHRS, CDR2 YFSETQ, per germline. CDR3 length: 14 amino acids. CDR3 sequence (DNA): TGCGCCAGCAGCGCTGGACAGCCCGAAGAGACCCAGTACTTC. Its protein is CASSAGQPEETQYF. Supplemented by reference TRBV5-1 and TRBJ2-5, the full variable domain reads KAGVTQTPRYLIKTRGQQVTLSCSPISGHRSVSWYQQTPGQGLQFLFEYFSETQRNKGNFPGRFSGRQFSNSRSEMNVSTLELGDSALYLCASSAGQPEETQYFGPGTRLLVL.

The V call is TRBV29-1, the J call TRBJ2-1, with TRBD1 matching 7 bases. The ends lost 7 bases at V and 9 bases at J; junction bases unmatched: 15. The CDR3 contains 14 residues. Germline V gene data show CDR1 as SQVTM and CDR2 as ANQGSEA. In DNA form, the CDR3 reads TGCAGCGGAAGCACCTTAGGGGGCTCAAGTGAGCAGTTCTTC. It translates to CSGSTLGGSSEQFF.

The DNA of the CDR3 is TGTGCCAGCAGCCTAACCGGGACAGGGTACACTGAAGCTTTCTTT. Translated: CASSLTGTGYTEAFF. The chain is built from TRBV11-2 and TRBJ1-1, with TRBD1 matching over 9 bases. Germline V gene sequence: CDR1 SGHAT, CDR2 FQNNGV. The ends lost 5 bases at V and 3 bases at J; junction bases unmatched: 7. This CDR3 is 15 amino acids long.

CDR3 nucleotide sequence: TGTGCCAGCAGCATATGGAGGGCCAACTATGGCTACACCTTC. Amino acid sequence: CASSIWRANYGYTF. The chain couples TRBV11-2 to TRBJ1-2, with D uncertain. Germline V gene lookup returns CDR1 SGHAT and CDR2 FQNNGV. V shed 5 bases and J shed 2 bases, with 12 bases lying between them. CDR3 length: 14 amino acids.